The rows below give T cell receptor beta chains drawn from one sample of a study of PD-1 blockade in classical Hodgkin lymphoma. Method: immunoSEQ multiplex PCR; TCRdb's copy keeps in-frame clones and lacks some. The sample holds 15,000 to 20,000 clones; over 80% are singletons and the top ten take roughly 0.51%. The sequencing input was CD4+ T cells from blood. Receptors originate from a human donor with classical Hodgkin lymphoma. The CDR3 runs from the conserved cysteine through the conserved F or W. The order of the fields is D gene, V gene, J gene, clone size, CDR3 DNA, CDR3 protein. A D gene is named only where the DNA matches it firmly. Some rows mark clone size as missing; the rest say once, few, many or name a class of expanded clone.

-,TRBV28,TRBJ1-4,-,TGTGCCAGCAGTTTATTGGGGATCACTAATGAAAAACTGTTTTTT,CASSLLGITNEKLFF
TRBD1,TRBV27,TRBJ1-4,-,TGTGCCAGCAGTCCCCAGGGTTTCCGGGGACAGGCTGGGGAACTGTTTTTT,CASSPQGFRGQAGELFF
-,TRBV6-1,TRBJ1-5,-,TGTGCCAGCAGTGACCAATTTCCAGGGTCGGGCAATCAGCCCCAGCATTTT,CASSDQFPGSGNQPQHF
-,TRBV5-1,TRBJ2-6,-,TGCGCCAGCAGCTTGGGGGCTTCCGGGGCCAACGTCCTGACTTTC,CASSLGASGANVLTF
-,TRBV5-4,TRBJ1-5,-,TGTGCCAGCAGCTTGAACAGGGATAGCAATCAGCCCCAGCATTTT,CASSLNRDSNQPQHF
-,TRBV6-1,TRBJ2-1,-,TGTGCCAGCAGTGCGATCAATGAGCAGTTCTTC,CASSAINEQFF
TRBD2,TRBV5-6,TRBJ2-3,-,TGTGCCAGCAGCTTGTCCCGACTAGCTTTCACAGATACGCAGTATTTT,CASSLSRLAFTDTQYF
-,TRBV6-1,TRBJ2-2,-,TGTGCCAGCAGTTGGCAGGCCGCCGGCACCGGGGAGCTGTTTTTT,CASSWQAAGTGELFF
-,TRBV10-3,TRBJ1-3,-,TGTGCCATCAGGTCTGGAAACACCATATATTTT,CAIRSGNTIYF
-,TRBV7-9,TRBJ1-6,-,TGTGCCAGCAGATTTGCAGGGGTTGGGTCCAGCCCCTATAATTCACCCCTCCACTTT,CASRFAGVGSSPYNSPLHF
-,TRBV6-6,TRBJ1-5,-,TGTGCCAGCAGCCTCACAGAGCGTCAGCCCCAGCATTTT,CASSLTERQPQHF
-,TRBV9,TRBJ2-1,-,TGTGCCAGCAGCGTAGCGTCCAGCGGGTCTAGCTCCTACAATGAGCAGTTCTTC,CASSVASSGSSSYNEQFF
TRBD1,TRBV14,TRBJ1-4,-,TGTGCCAGCAGCCAAGCGACAGGGGGCATTTTATCAACTAATGAAAAACTGTTTTTT,CASSQATGGILSTNEKLFF
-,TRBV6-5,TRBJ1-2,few,TGTGCCAGCAGCCCGGGACTGGTAAACGGCTACACCTTC,CASSPGLVNGYTF
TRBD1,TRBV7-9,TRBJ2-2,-,TGTGCCAGCAGCCCGGGACAGGCGGGCGGGGAGCTGTTTTTT,CASSPGQAGGELFF
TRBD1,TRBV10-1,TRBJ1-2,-,TGCGCCAGCAGTACTGACAGGGGATCTGGCTACACCTTC,CASSTDRGSGYTF
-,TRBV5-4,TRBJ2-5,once,TGTGCCAGCAGCTTTCAGGCCGGCCGCCAAGAGACCCAGTACTTC,CASSFQAGRQETQYF
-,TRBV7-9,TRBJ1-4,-,TGTGCCAGCAGCTTGCTGGGGCAGAATGAAAAACTGTTTTTT,CASSLLGQNEKLFF
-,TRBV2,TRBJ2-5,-,TGTGCCAGCAGTGCGTCGGAGGGTGGGACTCACATTATCCAAGAGACCCAGTACTTC,CASSASEGGTHIIQETQYF
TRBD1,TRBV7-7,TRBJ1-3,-,TGTGCCAGCAGCAGGGACAGGGGAAACACCATATATTTT,CASSRDRGNTIYF
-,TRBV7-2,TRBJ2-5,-,TGTGCCAGCAGCTTACTCACTAGGGAAGAGACCCAGTACTTC,CASSLLTREETQYF
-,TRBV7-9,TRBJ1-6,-,TGTGCCAGCAGCCTAGGGACACCAATGGGGACCCTCCACTTT,CASSLGTPMGTLHF
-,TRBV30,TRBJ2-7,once,TGTGCCTGGAGGTCCCCTCGTGGGGGGCGCTTATACGAGCAGTACTTC,CAWRSPRGGRLYEQYF
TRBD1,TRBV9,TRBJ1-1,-,TGTGCCAGCAGCGGACAGGGGATGGCTGAAGCTTTCTTT,CASSGQGMAEAFF
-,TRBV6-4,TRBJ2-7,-,TGTGCCAGCAGTGACCCCCCGTGGAGGGTAGGACCGGACGAGCAGTACTTC,CASSDPPWRVGPDEQYF
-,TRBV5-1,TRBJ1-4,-,TGCGCCAGCAGCTTGGTCCCAGCTAATGAAAAACTGTTTTTT,CASSLVPANEKLFF
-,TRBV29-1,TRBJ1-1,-,TGCAGCGGTTCAGGGGCGTCGAACACTGAAGCTTTCTTT,CSGSGASNTEAFF
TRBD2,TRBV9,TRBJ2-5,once,TGTGCCAGCAGCCTAGGCCCCGCGGGAGGACAAGAGACCCAGTACTTC,CASSLGPAGGQETQYF
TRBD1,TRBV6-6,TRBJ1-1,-,TGTGCCAGCAGTTCGCCTCGAGGGGGCGGGGACACTGAAGCTTTCTTT,CASSSPRGGGDTEAFF
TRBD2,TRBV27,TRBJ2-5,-,TGTGCCAGGACTAGCGGGTGGAAAGGAGAGACCCAGTACTTC,CARTSGWKGETQYF
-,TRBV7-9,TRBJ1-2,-,TGTGCCAGCACCCTCCAGGGTACCCTTGGTGGCTACACCTTC,CASTLQGTLGGYTF
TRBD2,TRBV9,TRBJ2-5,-,TGTGCCAGCAGCGTAGCGAGCGGGAGGGCCTCAGAGACCCAGTACTTC,CASSVASGRASETQYF
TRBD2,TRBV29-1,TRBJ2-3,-,TGCAGCGTCAAGGGACTAGTGGCAGATACGCAGTATTTT,CSVKGLVADTQYF
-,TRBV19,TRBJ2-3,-,TGTGCCAGTAGCGGTCCCACAGATACGCAGTATTTT,CASSGPTDTQYF
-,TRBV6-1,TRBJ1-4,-,TGTGCCAGCAAATCAGGGCAGGGTAATGAAAAACTGTTTTTT,CASKSGQGNEKLFF
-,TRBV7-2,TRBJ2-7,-,TGTGCCAGCAGCCAACGGGGACCCTACGAGCAGTACTTC,CASSQRGPYEQYF
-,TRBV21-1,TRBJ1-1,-,TGTGCCAGCAGCACCCGAGACAGTATGAACACTGAAGCTTTCTTT,CASSTRDSMNTEAFF
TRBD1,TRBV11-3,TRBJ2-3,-,TGTGCCAGCAGCTCCGCAGGGGGCCCAGATACGCAGTATTTT,CASSSAGGPDTQYF
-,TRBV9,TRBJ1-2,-,TGTGCCAGCAGTGGTGGGGGGATCGGGAACTATGGCTACACCTTC,CASSGGGIGNYGYTF
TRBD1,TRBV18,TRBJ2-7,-,TGTGCCAGCTCACCATCAGGGGGCTCCTACGAGCAGTACTTC,CASSPSGGSYEQYF